This T cell receptor beta chain was found in a study of control samples from healthy donors and cancer patients. Using immunoSEQ multiplex PCR, the repertoire was profiled, and TCRdb retains in-frame clones only, with some absent. The sample includes about 250,000 clones, over 70% of them seen just once. The CDR3 runs to 13 residues. The V and J ends lost 2 bases and 14 bases respectively, with 17 bases between them. Per germline, CDR1 LGHDT and CDR2 YNNKEL (reference sequence). The chain couples TRBV3-1 (or the pseudogene TRBV3-2) to TRBJ2-3; D is unclear. The sample taken for sequencing was PBMCs. This TCR came from a woman aged 55-75 years with lung cancer. Here the CDR3 reads CASSQSGRPLGYF. The CDR3 DNA reads TGTGCCAGCAGCCAATCAGGACGACCACTGGGGTATTTT.